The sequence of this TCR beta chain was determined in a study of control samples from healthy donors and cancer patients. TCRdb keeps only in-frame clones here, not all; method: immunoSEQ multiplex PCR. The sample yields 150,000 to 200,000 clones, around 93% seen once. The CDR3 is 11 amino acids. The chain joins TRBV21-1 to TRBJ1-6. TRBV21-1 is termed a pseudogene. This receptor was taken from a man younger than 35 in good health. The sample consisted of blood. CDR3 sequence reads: CASSRYSPLHF. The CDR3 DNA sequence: TGTGCCAGCAGCCGCTATTCACCCCTCCACTTT.